This passage covers 13 T cell receptor beta chains from one sample sequenced in a study of PD-L1 blockade in urothelial cancer. Measured with immunoSEQ multiplex PCR; TCRdb has only the in-frame clones, and not every one. The sample shows tens of thousands of clones, over 80% of them seen only once. The starting material was PBMCs, obtained around atezolizumab (anti-PD-L1) treatment. These receptors came from a man in his sixties or seventies with urothelial cancer.

Sample share makes this clone medium-sized. The chain carries TRBV7-8 and TRBJ2-7, with TRBD2 matching over 7 bases. V was clipped by 2 bases and J by 0 bases; unmatched bases: 10. The CDR3 extends over 17 amino acids. CDR1 and CDR2 (germline): SGHVS, FQNEAQ. The DNA of the CDR3 is TGTGCCAGCAGCTTATCCATGGGGGAGGGACCCTCCTACGAGCAGTACTTC. Amino acids: CASSLSMGEGPSYEQYF.

The chain uses TRBV6-6 and TRBJ2-1; 11 bases fit TRBD2. Germline CDR1 MNHNY, CDR2 SVGAGI (reference sequence). This CDR3 contains 16 residues. V shed 6 bases and J 9 bases; nucleotides not matched to a gene: 13. The CDR3 nucleotides are TGTGCCAGCAGGCCCCTAGCGGGAGGACTGGGTGGTGAGCAGTTCTTC. Amino acid sequence: CASRPLAGGLGGEQFF.

The rearrangement joins TRBV15 to TRBJ1-3; D is perhaps TRBD1 (5 bases). The CDR3 contains 16 residues. Trimming cost V 5 bases and J 4 bases, with 18 bases left between them. Germline CDR1 LNHNV, CDR2 YYDKDF (reference sequence). Written as DNA, the CDR3 is TGTGCCACCAGCTCCCCATCCCCAGGGTACGGAAACACCATATATTTT. It specifies CATSSPSPGYGNTIYF.

The chain combines TRBV7-2 with TRBJ2-5; 7 bases are shared with TRBD2. After removal of 1 base from V and 0 bases from J, the junction contained 5 bases not matched to a gene. The germline gives CDR1 SGHTA, CDR2 FQGNSA. This CDR3 is built from 16 residues. The CDR3 reads CASSLGRGIYQETQYF. The CDR3 bases are TGTGCCAGCAGCTTAGGGCGGGGGATTTACCAAGAGACCCAGTACTTC.

This chain uses TRBV2 with TRBJ2-7; TRBD1 might be the D (5 bases). Trimming pared 7 bases from V and 0 bases from J, leaving 13 bases between. The CDR3 consists of 14 residues. Germline V CDR1 and CDR2: SNHLY, FYNNEI. CDR3 coding DNA: TGTGCCAGCAAACAGGTCCTCTCCTCCTACGAGCAGTACTTC. Translating gives CASKQVLSSYEQYF.

The chain joins TRBV19 to TRBJ1-1; weak D call: TRBD1 (5 bases). V dropped 2 bases and J dropped 0 bases, with 13 bases sitting between them. CDR1 LNHDA and CDR2 SQIVND come from the germline V gene (reference sequence). The CDR3 is made up of 16 amino acids. In DNA, the CDR3 is TGTGCCAGTAGTATACGGTACAGGAGATTGAACACTGAAGCTTTCTTT. Translating it yields CASSIRYRRLNTEAFF.

This clone was seen only once. The chain is built from TRBV7-8 and TRBJ2-7; a possible D gene is TRBD1 (6 bases). Trimming removed 6 bases from V and 2 bases from J, with 14 bases in between. From germline, CDR1 is SGHVS and CDR2 FQNEAQ. The CDR3 is 14 residues long. The CDR3, as DNA: TGTGCCAGCAGGCCTACAGGGCCGACCTACGAGCAGTACTTC. It codes for CASRPTGPTYEQYF.

The chain recombines TRBV5-5 with TRBJ2-1; 11 nucleotides line up with TRBD2. With 2 bases clipped from V and 6 bases from J, the junction kept 4 bases outside the gene matches. From germline, CDR1 is SGHKS and CDR2 YYEKEE (reference sequence). The CDR3 is 15 residues long. The CDR3 here is CASSFLAGGLNEQFF. CDR3 DNA: TGTGCCAGCAGCTTCTTAGCGGGGGGGCTCAATGAGCAGTTCTTC.

The rearrangement uses TRBV7-2 and TRBJ2-3; 8 positions agree with TRBD2. The CDR3 sequence is 16 residues long. Germline CDR1 SGHTA, CDR2 FQGNSA. Trimming cost V 5 bases and J 0 bases; bases outside gene matches: 7. CDR3 sequence (DNA): TGTGCCAGCAGCCCCTTAGCGGGGCCAAGCACAGATACGCAGTATTTT. As protein: CASSPLAGPSTDTQYF.

The chain couples TRBV5-5 to TRBJ1-1; 7 nucleotides match TRBD1. The CDR3 is 14 residues long. Trimming cost V 4 bases and J 5 bases; bases outside gene matches: 8. The germline V gene encodes CDR1 SGHKS and CDR2 YYEKEE (reference sequence). The CDR3 loop is CASSQRDSNTEAFF. The CDR3 DNA is TGTGCCAGCAGCCAAAGGGACAGCAATACTGAAGCTTTCTTT.

The chain has TRBV18 and TRBJ2-1; maybe TRBD2 (6 bases). V lost 6 bases to trimming and J lost 0 bases, with 12 bases between them. The CDR3 covers 15 residues. The germline CDR1 and CDR2 sequences are KGHSH and LQKENI. CDR3: CASSRAGSSYNEQFF. Here the CDR3 DNA reads TGTGCCAGCTCCCGGGCGGGGAGCTCCTACAATGAGCAGTTCTTC. The whole variable domain, remainder taken from reference TRBV18 and TRBJ2-1, is NAGVMQNPRHLVRRRGQEARLRCSPMKGHSHVYWYRQLPEEGLKFMVYLQKENIIDESGMPKERFSAEFPKEGPSILRIQQVVRGDSAAYFCASSRAGSSYNEQFFGPGTRLTVL.

This clone was found a few times. The chain recombines TRBV15 with TRBJ2-5; 9 bases line up with TRBD1. The CDR3 runs to 16 residues. Germline-derived CDR1 and CDR2 are LNHNV and YYDKDF (reference sequence). Trimming removed 5 bases from V and 3 bases from J; junction bases left unmatched: 10. The CDR3 DNA is TGTGCCACCAGCCCCTACAGGGGGCAGGAGGAAGAGACCCAGTACTTC. This gives the protein CATSPYRGQEEETQYF.

The chain employs TRBV2 and TRBJ2-2; TRBD2 is a possible D gene (6 bases). The CDR3 consists of 18 residues. The V end was cut by 3 bases, the J end by 6 bases, with 23 bases between. Germline lookup yields CDR1 SNHLY and CDR2 FYNNEI. The CDR3 DNA sequence: TGTGCCAGCAGTGATTCTTCCGGGACTGCGGTGGCGGCCGGGGAGCTGTTTTTT. It codes for CASSDSSGTAVAAGELFF.